These T cell receptor beta chains were read from a single sample in a study of OX40 agonist ivuxolimab in advanced cancers. Here immunoSEQ multiplex PCR was the method, and the copy in TCRdb shows in-frame clones only, minus some. The sample has more than 80,000 clones; around nine tenths are singletons. Here the sequenced sample was CD4+ or CD8+ T cells sorted from blood, taken in a trial of the OX40 agonist ivuxolimab. Source of these receptors: an adult with an advanced solid tumor such as melanoma, head and neck, liver or kidney cancer. CDR3s include the opening cysteine and the closing phenylalanine or tryptophan. Each record gives: J gene, V gene, D gene, clone size, CDR3 protein, CDR3 DNA. A D gene is named only where the DNA matches it firmly. A row's size may be missing; if present it is once, few, many or a size class.

>TRBJ1-6|TRBV19|NA|NA
CASRLQVPQRNSPLHF
TGTGCCAGTAGGTTACAGGTCCCGCAGCGGAATTCACCCCTCCACTTT
>TRBJ2-5|TRBV7-9|TRBD1|NA
CASTTGVSPRETQYF
TGTGCCAGCACCACAGGGGTATCACCCCGAGAGACCCAGTACTTC
>TRBJ2-3|TRBV28|NA|NA
CASSPRVPGSTDTQYF
TGTGCCAGCAGTCCCCGGGTTCCGGGCAGCACAGATACGCAGTATTTT
>TRBJ1-1|TRBV6-5|NA|NA
CASRQEWGRTEAFF
TGTGCCAGCAGACAGGAATGGGGCCGGACTGAAGCTTTCTTT
>TRBJ1-2|TRBV4-2|TRBD1|NA
CASSQDKGTVYYTF
TGTGCCAGCAGCCAAGATAAGGGGACAGTTTACTACACCTTC
>TRBJ1-5|TRBV19|TRBD1|NA
CASSIAQGAYQPQHF
TGTGCCAGTAGTATAGCACAGGGGGCTTATCAGCCCCAGCATTTT
>TRBJ2-1|TRBV5-5|TRBD1|NA
CASSSDRGPYNEQFF
TGTGCCAGCAGCTCGGACAGGGGGCCCTACAATGAGCAGTTCTTC
>TRBJ2-3|TRBV18|NA|NA
CASSLLESDTQYF
TGTGCCAGCTCATTACTAGAATCAGATACGCAGTATTTT
>TRBJ2-3|TRBV10-3|NA|NA
CAISEAGRADTQYF
TGTGCCATCTCAGAGGCCGGGAGAGCAGATACGCAGTATTTT
>TRBJ1-5|TRBV6-6|NA|NA
CASKKPGESNQPQHF
TGTGCCAGCAAAAAACCAGGGGAGAGCAATCAGCCCCAGCATTTT
>TRBJ2-7|TRBV5-1|NA|NA
CASRPLWGRHVRGAYEQYF
TGCGCCAGCAGGCCTTTGTGGGGACGACATGTCCGTGGGGCTTACGAGCAGTACTTC
>TRBJ2-5|TRBV2|NA|NA
CASSVLKTQYF
TGTGCCAGCAGTGTTTTAAAGACCCAGTACTTC
>TRBJ1-1|TRBV4-3|NA|NA
CASSQDERATEAFF
TGCGCCAGCAGCCAAGATGAGAGGGCCACTGAAGCTTTCTTT
>TRBJ1-2|TRBV28|NA|NA
CASRRWAPSSGYTF
TGTGCCAGCAGACGTTGGGCCCCGAGCAGTGGCTACACCTTC
>TRBJ2-7|TRBV28|TRBD2|NA
CASSDREVTYEQYF
TGTGCCAGCAGTGACCGGGAGGTGACCTACGAGCAGTACTTC
>TRBJ2-2|TRBV19|NA|NA
CASRRTATNTGELFF
TGTGCCAGTAGACGGACAGCCACGAACACCGGGGAGCTGTTTTTT
>TRBJ2-7|TRBV15|TRBD1|NA
CATTTDRGHEQYF
TGTGCCACCACCACGGACAGGGGCCACGAGCAGTACTTC
>TRBJ2-1|TRBV18|NA|NA
CASSPIQANEQFF
TGTGCCAGCTCACCAATACAGGCCAATGAGCAGTTCTTC
>TRBJ2-7|TRBV7-9|NA|NA
CASSLVGLHRDEQYF
TGTGCCAGCAGCTTAGTGGGACTTCATCGGGACGAGCAGTACTTC
>TRBJ1-3|TRBV7-2|NA|NA
CASSKEGLSGNTIYF
TGTGCCAGCAGCAAAGAAGGCCTCTCTGGAAACACCATATATTTT
>TRBJ1-2|TRBV9|NA|NA
CASSPGRGNYGYTF
TGTGCCAGCAGTCCCGGGAGGGGTAACTATGGCTACACCTTC
>TRBJ2-7|TRBV7-2|TRBD2|NA
CASSPDHTGLAGITYEQYF
TGTGCCAGCAGCCCCGACCACACGGGACTAGCGGGAATCACCTACGAGCAGTACTTC
>TRBJ1-2|TRBV19|NA|NA
CASSIGTRNYGYTF
TGTGCCAGTAGTATCGGGACACGGAACTATGGCTACACCTTC
>TRBJ1-3|TRBV5-4|NA|NA
CASSGKAGTDTIYF
TGTGCCAGCAGCGGAAAGGCGGGGACCGACACCATATATTTT
>TRBJ2-5|TRBV9|TRBD2|NA
CASSPRLAHQETQYF
TGTGCCAGCAGCCCCCGACTAGCGCATCAAGAGACCCAGTACTTC
>TRBJ1-1|TRBV28|NA|NA
CASSLGRRNTEAFF
TGTGCCAGCAGTTTGGGCAGGAGGAACACTGAAGCTTTCTTT
>TRBJ1-3|TRBV27|NA|NA
CASSPGPSSGNTIYF
TGTGCCAGCAGTCCGGGACCTTCCTCTGGAAACACCATATATTTT
>TRBJ2-1|TRBV19|TRBD2|NA
CASSIPAGVSYNEQFF
TGTGCCAGTAGTATTCCAGCGGGAGTCTCCTACAATGAGCAGTTCTTC
>TRBJ2-1|TRBV6-1|TRBD2|NA
CASRRLAGGADEQFF
TGTGCCAGCAGGCGACTAGCGGGAGGGGCCGATGAGCAGTTCTTC
>TRBJ1-2|TRBV27|NA|NA
CASSFMRGIYYGYTF
TGTGCCAGCAGTTTTATGAGGGGTATTTACTATGGCTACACCTTC
>TRBJ2-7|TRBV28|NA|NA
CASNSDVRGQYF
TGTGCCAGCAATTCCGACGTCCGGGGGCAGTACTTC
>TRBJ1-5|TRBV28|TRBD1|NA
CASKLTGEVNQPQHF
TGTGCCAGCAAACTAACAGGGGAGGTCAATCAGCCCCAGCATTTT
>TRBJ2-2|TRBV18|NA|NA
CASSQGTNTGELFF
TGTGCCAGCTCACAGGGAACGAACACCGGGGAGCTGTTTTTT
>TRBJ2-1|TRBV6-1|NA|NA
CASSEGGNEQFF
TGTGCCAGCAGTGAAGGGGGCAATGAGCAGTTCTTC
>TRBJ2-6|TRBV7-3|TRBD1|NA
CASSRAPGGWANVLTF
TGTGCCAGCAGCCGTGCCCCAGGGGGCTGGGCCAACGTCCTGACTTTC
>TRBJ2-4|TRBV19|NA|NA
CASSMGMQAKNIQYF
TGTGCCAGTAGTATGGGCATGCAAGCCAAAAACATTCAGTACTTC
>TRBJ2-5|TRBV7-2|NA|few
CASSSPGLRRETQYF
TGTGCCAGCAGCTCTCCGGGCCTTCGCCGAGAGACCCAGTACTTC
>TRBJ2-1|TRBV15|NA|NA
CATMATAGYNEQFF
TGTGCCACCATGGCAACCGCGGGTTACAATGAGCAGTTCTTC
>TRBJ2-3|TRBV28|NA|once
CASSPPGPLEGDTQYF
TGTGCCAGCAGTCCTCCGGGACCCCTTGAAGGAGATACGCAGTATTTT
>TRBJ2-7|TRBV6-1|NA|NA
CASSEVRVERYF
TGTGCCAGCAGTGAAGTAAGGGTGGAGCGGTACTTC
>TRBJ2-1|TRBV6-1|NA|NA
CASSGRWGTSLLGEQFF
TGTGCCAGCAGTGGTAGGTGGGGCACAAGCCTGCTGGGTGAGCAGTTCTTC
>TRBJ2-7|TRBV28|NA|NA
CASKRGRAGHEQYF
TGTGCCAGCAAAAGGGGGAGGGCAGGCCACGAGCAGTACTTC
>TRBJ2-7|TRBV28|TRBD2|NA
CASSPPGAGGRGEQYF
TGTGCCAGCAGCCCCCCCGGGGCGGGAGGTCGTGGCGAGCAGTACTTC
>TRBJ1-1|TRBV28|NA|NA
CASSFRGQGLGTEAFF
TGTGCCAGCAGTTTTCGTGGTCAGGGTCTGGGCACTGAAGCTTTCTTT
>TRBJ2-3|TRBV28|NA|NA
CAIGHPSTDTQYF
TGTGCCATCGGACACCCAAGCACAGATACGCAGTATTTT
>TRBJ2-3|TRBV5-1|NA|once
CASSLESGLGDTQYF
TGCGCCAGCAGCTTGGAAAGCGGGCTCGGGGATACGCAGTATTTT
>TRBJ1-1|TRBV5-6|NA|NA
CASSLGGQRGTEAFF
TGTGCCAGCAGCTTGGGCGGCCAACGGGGCACTGAAGCTTTCTTT
>TRBJ2-3|TRBV4-3|TRBD2|NA
CASSQAAGRVIADTQYF
TGCGCCAGCAGCCAAGCTGCCGGGAGGGTTATCGCAGATACGCAGTATTTT
>TRBJ1-5|TRBV6-5|NA|NA
CASRLDGGLGPQHF
TGTGCCAGCAGACTAGACGGGGGTTTAGGGCCCCAGCATTTT